The subject of this entry is one TCR beta chain. Its cognate antigen is unknown. Clones were sequenced by immunoSEQ multiplex PCR, and TCRdb holds only the in-frame ones, with some missing. The data hold roughly 160,000 clones, with over 85% observed a single time. V lost 3 bases and J lost 4, with 13 bases in between. CDR1 is MDHEN, CDR2 SYDVKM, per germline. The CDR3 runs to 15 residues. The source of the sample is a study of T cell responses to AZD1222 COVID-19 vaccine. Whole-study findings and limits: There were mostly white British donors and more females than males, and clonal diversity was possibly underestimated. Regions 160-218 and 743-854 held dominance among vaccine-associated CD4 TCRs, which spanned spike. Nearly half of spike-specific TCRs reportedly go after variant regions that carry no mutations.

The rearrangement links TRBV28 to TRBJ2-1; D perhaps matches TRBD2 (5 bases). This TCR derives from an adult in good health. The material sequenced was peripheral blood, taken on day 0 of AZD1222 vaccination. The CDR3 DNA is TGTGCCAGCAGTTTGTTTGCGGGTGGTTACAATGAGCAGTTCTTC. As protein: CASSLFAGGYNEQFF.